The 2 T cell receptor beta chains below were found in one sample sequenced in a study of human T cells and chemical hapten exposure. One entry per CDR3 protein results from TCRdb running MiXCR on the 5' RACE reads. The sample holds tens of thousands of distinct CDR3 sequences, about 16% seen once. RNA extraction used unfractionated whole blood as the source of total RNA. These receptors came from a female donor in good health.

Only a few counts were recorded for this clonotype. The rearrangement links TRBV6-1 to TRBJ2-1, with 10 bases that match TRBD2. Germline CDR1 is MNHNS and CDR2 is SASEGT. Trimming removed 6 bases from V and 4 bases from J; junction bases left unmatched: 6. The CDR3 covers 15 residues. CDR3 sequence reads: CASSSGTSVYNEQFF. The CDR3 coding sequence is TGTGCCAGCAGCTCCGGGACTAGCGTATACAATGAGCAGTTCTTC.

This clonotype was recorded many times. This sequence joins TRBV2 and TRBJ2-3; D unresolved. The CDR3 consists of 13 residues. Trimming shortened V by 2 bases and J by 6 bases, and 9 bases separated the two germline ends. Germline assignment: CDR1 SNHLY and CDR2 FYNNEI. The CDR3 DNA is TGTGCCAGCAGTGAACGCAACTGGGATACGCAGTATTTT. Protein product: CASSERNWDTQYF. The full variable domain, its missing parts supplied by reference TRBV2 and TRBJ2-3, is EPEVTQTPSHQVTQMGQEVILRCVPISNHLYFYWYRQILGQKVEFLVSFYNNEISEKSEIFDDQFSVERPDGSNFTLKIRSTKLEDSAMYFCASSERNWDTQYFGPGTRLTVL.